The 13 T cell receptor beta chains in this list originate from one sample, sequenced in a study of CD8+ T cells in alopecia areata (dated by TCRdb to 2017 to 2018). Preparation of the library involved the immunoSEQ multiplex PCR assay. To provide template for TCR sequencing, every sample had RNA extracted and reverse transcribed into cDNA. TCRdb carries this immuneACCESS record with in-frame sequences only. Its versions omit some clonotypes, under half of them owing to an unresolved V gene in the studies checked, with the rest unexplained. This sample gives about 150,000 clones in total; around 62% of them show up just once. The ten biggest clones cover about 40% of the sample. Sequencing input: CD8+ T cells sorted from blood. All receptors come from a human donor in good health.

The chain employs TRBV7-3 and TRBJ2-1; TRBD2 agrees at 7 bases. V shed 4 bases and J 2 bases; nucleotides not matched to a gene: 14. The CDR3 has 18 amino acids. The germline gives CDR1 SGHTA, CDR2 FQGTGA. The CDR3 loop is CASSSDPGGSLTYNEQFF. The CDR3 coding sequence is TGTGCCAGCAGCTCAGACCCCGGCGGGAGCCTAACCTACAATGAGCAGTTCTTC.

The gene calls are TRBV5-6 and TRBJ2-7; 12 bases are a match to TRBD2. CDR3 size: 14 residues. With V trimmed by 0 bases and J by 9 bases, 4 bases remained unmatched. The germline CDR1 and CDR2 sequences are SGHDT and YYEEEE. As DNA, the CDR3 is TGTGCCAGCAGCTTGGGACTAGCGGGAGCACGGCAGTACTTC. Its translation: CASSLGLAGARQYF.

This chain joins TRBV15 and TRBJ2-2, with TRBD1 matching 8 bases. J lost 0 bases, V lost 5 bases, and 5 bases had no gene match. Germline values: CDR1 LNHNV, CDR2 YYDKDF (reference sequence). The length of the CDR3 is 16 residues. As DNA, the CDR3 is TGTGCCACCAGCCGAAGGGACAGGTCGAACACCGGGGAGCTGTTTTTT. This codes for CATSRRDRSNTGELFF.

This clone came up once. The V call is TRBV4-1, the J call TRBJ1-2; D remains unclear. This CDR3 has 11 amino acids. Looked up from germline, CDR1 is MGHRA and CDR2 is YSYEKL. V shed 3 bases and J shed 8 bases, with 7 bases lying between them. The CDR3 loop is CASSHTSGYTF. CDR3 nucleotide sequence: TGCGCCAGCAGCCATACCAGCGGCTACACCTTC.

This clone was observed once. The rearrangement links TRBV30 to TRBJ2-7; D is unresolved. Germline V gene data show CDR1 as GTSNPN and CDR2 as SVGIG (reference sequence). The CDR3 has 14 residues. With 3 bases removed from V and 3 bases from J, the gap between germline ends came to 15 bases. CDR3 nucleotides: TGTGCCTGGAGCAGTGCGGTTCCCGGCTACGAGCAGTACTTC. Translation gives CAWSSAVPGYEQYF.

The chain recombines TRBV2 with TRBJ2-7; D not resolved. Germline CDR1 is SNHLY and CDR2 is FYNNEI. The CDR3 has 14 amino acids. Trimming shortened V by 1 base and J by 3 bases, and 10 bases separated the two germline ends. CDR3 sequence: CASSEGGQDYEQYF. The CDR3 DNA reads TGTGCCAGCAGTGAAGGAGGTCAGGACTACGAGCAGTACTTC.

V and J are TRBV7-9 and TRBJ2-1; D is unresolved. The germline V gene encodes CDR1 SEHNR and CDR2 FQNEAQ (reference sequence). The CDR3 has 15 amino acids. V lost 4 bases and J 5 bases, leaving 15 bases between the germline ends. This CDR3 is CASSSTGPVDNEQFF. The CDR3 DNA follows: TGTGCCAGCAGCTCTACCGGGCCAGTCGACAATGAGCAGTTCTTC. Drawing the rest from reference TRBV7-9 and TRBJ2-1, the complete variable domain is DTGVSQNPRHKITKRGQNVTFRCDPISEHNRLYWYRQTLGQGPEFLTYFQNEAQLEKSRLLSDRFSAERPKGSFSTLEIQRTEQGDSAMYLCASSSTGPVDNEQFFGPGTRLTVL.

The V gene is TRBV6-5, the J gene TRBJ2-5; 7 nucleotides agree with TRBD2. Germline V lookup: CDR1 MNHEY, CDR2 SVGAGI. This CDR3 is 14 amino acids long. V gave up 4 bases and J gave up 4 bases; unmatched junction bases: 6. CDR3 residues: CASSSGTIGETQYF. CDR3 coding DNA: TGTGCCAGCAGTTCCGGGACTATTGGAGAGACCCAGTACTTC.

The V call is TRBV30, the J call TRBJ1-1; no reliable D call. The CDR3 consists of 13 residues. The V end lost 2 bases, the J end lost 1 base, and 8 bases lay between the germline ends. From germline, CDR1 is GTSNPN and CDR2 SVGIG (reference sequence). The DNA of the CDR3 is TGTGCCTGGAGTTCTCGACAGAACACTGAAGCTTTCTTT. Translation: CAWSSRQNTEAFF. The full variable domain, rest sourced from reference TRBV30 and TRBJ1-1, is SQTIHQWPATLVQPVGSPLSLECTVEGTSNPNLYWYRQAAGRGLQLLFYSVGIGQISSEVPQNLSASRPQDRQFILSSKKLLLSDSGFYLCAWSSRQNTEAFFGQGTRLTVV.

In its sample, this clone was seen a few times. The V and J genes are TRBV6-4 and TRBJ2-1; the match to TRBD1 covers 8 bases. Germline V lookup: CDR1 MRHNA, CDR2 SNTAGT. With 3 bases clipped from V and 9 bases from J, the junction kept 10 bases outside the gene matches. The CDR3 consists of 15 residues. The DNA for the CDR3 is TGTGCCAGCAGTGAGGACAGGGAGGACATCGGTGAGCAGTTCTTC. The encoded protein is CASSEDREDIGEQFF.

This rearrangement joins TRBV27 to TRBJ2-2, with TRBD2 matching 13 bases. The CDR3 totals 18 residues. Losses at the gene ends were 5 bases for V and 0 bases for J; bases not matched to a gene: 6. Germline V gene data show CDR1 as MNHEY and CDR2 as SMNVEV (reference sequence). CDR3 coding DNA: TGTGCCAGCAGTCTTATGGGACTAGCGGGGCCGAACACCGGGGAGCTGTTTTTT. Its protein is CASSLMGLAGPNTGELFF.

The V and J genes are TRBV5-1 and TRBJ2-7; unclear D gene. The length of the CDR3 is 14 residues. Germline V gene sequence: CDR1 SGHRS, CDR2 YFSETQ. Trimming stripped 1 base from V and 1 base from J, with 9 bases between. The CDR3, as DNA: TGCGCCAGCAGCTTGTCGCCCAGTTCCTACGAGCAGTACTTC. Its protein product is CASSLSPSSYEQYF.

The gene calls are TRBV7-6 and TRBJ2-5, with D uncertain. The V end was cut by 4 bases, the J end by 0 bases, with 6 bases between. This CDR3 spans 13 amino acids. Per germline, CDR1 SGHVS and CDR2 FNYEAQ. For the CDR3, the DNA is TGTGCCAGCAGCTCGACGGACCAAGAGACCCAGTACTTC. This translates into CASSSTDQETQYF.